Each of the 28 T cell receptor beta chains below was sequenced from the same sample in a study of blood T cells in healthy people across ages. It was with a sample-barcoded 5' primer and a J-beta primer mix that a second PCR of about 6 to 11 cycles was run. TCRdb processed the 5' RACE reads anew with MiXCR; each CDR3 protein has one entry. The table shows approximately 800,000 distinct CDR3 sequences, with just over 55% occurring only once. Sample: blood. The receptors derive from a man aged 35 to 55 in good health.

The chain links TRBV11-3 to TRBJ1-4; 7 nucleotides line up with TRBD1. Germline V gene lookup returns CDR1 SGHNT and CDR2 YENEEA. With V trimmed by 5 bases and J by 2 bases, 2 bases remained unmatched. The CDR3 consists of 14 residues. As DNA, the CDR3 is TGTGCCAGCAGCCAGACAGGGACTAATGAAAAACTGTTTTTT. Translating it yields CASSQTGTNEKLFF.

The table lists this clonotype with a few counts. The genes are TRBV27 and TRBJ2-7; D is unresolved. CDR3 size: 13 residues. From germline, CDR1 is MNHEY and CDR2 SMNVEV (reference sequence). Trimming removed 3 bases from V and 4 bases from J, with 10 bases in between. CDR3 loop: CASSFLREYEQYF. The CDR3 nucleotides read TGTGCCAGCAGTTTTCTTAGGGAATACGAGCAGTACTTC.

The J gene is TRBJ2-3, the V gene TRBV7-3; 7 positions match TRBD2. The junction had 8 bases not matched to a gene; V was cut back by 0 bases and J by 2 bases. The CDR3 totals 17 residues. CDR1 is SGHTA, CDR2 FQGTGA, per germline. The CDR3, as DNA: TGTGCCAGCAGCTTAACCGGCAGCGGGGACTTCACAGATACGCAGTATTTT. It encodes CASSLTGSGDFTDTQYF.

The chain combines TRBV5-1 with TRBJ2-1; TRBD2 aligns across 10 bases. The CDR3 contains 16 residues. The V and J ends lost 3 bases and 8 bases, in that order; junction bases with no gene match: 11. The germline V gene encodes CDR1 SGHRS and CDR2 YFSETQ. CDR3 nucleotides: TGCGCCAGCAGCTCTTCTAGCGGGAGAGGCTTACATGAGCAGTTCTTC. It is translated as CASSSSSGRGLHEQFF.

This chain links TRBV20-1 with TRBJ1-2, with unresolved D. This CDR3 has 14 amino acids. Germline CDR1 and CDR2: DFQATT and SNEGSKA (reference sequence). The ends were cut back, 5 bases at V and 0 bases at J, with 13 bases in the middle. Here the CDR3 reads CSAPNQLANYGYTF. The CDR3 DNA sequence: TGCAGTGCTCCGAATCAGCTTGCTAACTATGGCTACACCTTC.

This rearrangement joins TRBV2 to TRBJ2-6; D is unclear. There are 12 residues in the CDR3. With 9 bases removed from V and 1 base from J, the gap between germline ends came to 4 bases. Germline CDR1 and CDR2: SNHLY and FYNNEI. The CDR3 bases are TGTGCCAGAATATCTGGGGCCAACGTCCTGACTTTC. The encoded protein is CARISGANVLTF.

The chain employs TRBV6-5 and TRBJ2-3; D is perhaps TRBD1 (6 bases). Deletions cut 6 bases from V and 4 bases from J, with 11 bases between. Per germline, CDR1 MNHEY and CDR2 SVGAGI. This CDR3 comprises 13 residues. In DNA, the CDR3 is TGTGCCAGCAGCGGGACAATTCCAGATACGCAGTATTTT. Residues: CASSGTIPDTQYF.

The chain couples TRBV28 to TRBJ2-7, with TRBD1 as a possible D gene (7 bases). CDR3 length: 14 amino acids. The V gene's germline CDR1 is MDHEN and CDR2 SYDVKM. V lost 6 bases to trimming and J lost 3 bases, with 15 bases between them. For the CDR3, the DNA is TGTGCCAGCAGCCGACTAGGGACAGTCTACGAGCAGTACTTC. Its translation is CASSRLGTVYEQYF.

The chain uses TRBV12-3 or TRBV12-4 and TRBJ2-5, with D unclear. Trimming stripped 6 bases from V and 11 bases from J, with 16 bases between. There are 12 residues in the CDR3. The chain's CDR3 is CASSRYPGEQYF. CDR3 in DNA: TGTGCCAGCAGCCGCTATCCCGGTGAGCAGTACTTC.

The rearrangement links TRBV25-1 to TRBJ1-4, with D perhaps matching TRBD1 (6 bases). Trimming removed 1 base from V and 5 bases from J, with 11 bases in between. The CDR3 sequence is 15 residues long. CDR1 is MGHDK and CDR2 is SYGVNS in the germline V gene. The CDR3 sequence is CASSEFEGGNEKLFF. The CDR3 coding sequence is TGTGCCAGCAGTGAATTCGAGGGGGGAAATGAAAAACTGTTTTTT. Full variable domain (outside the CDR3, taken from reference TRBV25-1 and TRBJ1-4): EADIYQTPRYLVIGTGKKITLECSQTMGHDKMYWYQQDPGMELHLIHYSYGVNSTEKGDLSSESTVSRIRTEHFPLTLESARPSHTSQYLCASSEFEGGNEKLFFGSGTQLSVL.

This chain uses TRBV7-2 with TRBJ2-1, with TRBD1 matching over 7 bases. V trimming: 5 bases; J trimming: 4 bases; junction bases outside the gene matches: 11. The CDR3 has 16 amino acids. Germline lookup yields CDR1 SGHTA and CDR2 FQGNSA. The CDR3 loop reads CASSQHGTGAYNEQFF. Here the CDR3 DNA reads TGTGCCAGCAGCCAACACGGCACAGGGGCTTACAATGAGCAGTTCTTC.

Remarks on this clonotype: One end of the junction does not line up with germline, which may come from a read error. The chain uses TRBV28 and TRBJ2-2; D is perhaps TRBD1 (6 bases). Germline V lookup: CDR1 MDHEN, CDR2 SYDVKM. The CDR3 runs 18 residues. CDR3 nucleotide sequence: TGTGCCAGCAGATTATACCCGGGACAACCTATGAACACCGGGGAGCTGTTTTTT. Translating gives CASRLYPGQPMNTGELFF.

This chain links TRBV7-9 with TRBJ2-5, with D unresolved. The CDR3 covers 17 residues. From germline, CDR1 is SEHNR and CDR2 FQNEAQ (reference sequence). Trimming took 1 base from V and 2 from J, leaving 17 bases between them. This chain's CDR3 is CASSLVRGPRLQETQYF. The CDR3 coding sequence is TGTGCCAGCAGCTTAGTTAGAGGCCCAAGGCTTCAAGAGACCCAGTACTTC.

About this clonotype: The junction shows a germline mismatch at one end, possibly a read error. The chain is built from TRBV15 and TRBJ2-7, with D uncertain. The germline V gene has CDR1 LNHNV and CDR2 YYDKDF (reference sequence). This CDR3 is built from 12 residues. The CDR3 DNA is TGTGTCACCAGCAGAGTTAACGACGAGCAGTACTTC. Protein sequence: CVTSRVNDEQYF.

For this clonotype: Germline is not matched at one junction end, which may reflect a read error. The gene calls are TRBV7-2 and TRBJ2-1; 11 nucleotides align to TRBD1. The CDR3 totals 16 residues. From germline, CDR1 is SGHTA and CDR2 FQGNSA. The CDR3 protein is CASSLRGTGGTGELFF. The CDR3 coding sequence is TGTGCCAGCAGCTTACGCGGGACAGGGGGTACCGGGGAGCTGTTCTTC.

The CDR3 DNA follows: TGTGCCAGCAGCACGACAGGGGGCAGCACTGAAGCTTTCTTT. Translated: CASSTTGGSTEAFF. The chain links TRBV7-2 to TRBJ1-1; 10 bases align to TRBD1. The junction had 4 bases not matched to a gene; V was cut back by 5 bases and J by 4 bases. The CDR3 runs 14 residues. Germline V gene sequence: CDR1 SGHTA, CDR2 FQGNSA.

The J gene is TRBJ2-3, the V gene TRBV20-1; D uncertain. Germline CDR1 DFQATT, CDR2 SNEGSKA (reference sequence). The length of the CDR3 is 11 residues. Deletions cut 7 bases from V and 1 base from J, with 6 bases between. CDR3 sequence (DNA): TGCAGTGTTTTTCGCACAGATACGCAGTATTTT. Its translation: CSVFRTDTQYF.

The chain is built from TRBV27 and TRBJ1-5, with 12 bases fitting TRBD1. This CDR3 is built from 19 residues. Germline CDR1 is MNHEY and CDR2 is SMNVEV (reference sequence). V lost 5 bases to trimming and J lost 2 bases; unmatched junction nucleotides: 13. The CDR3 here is CASSPRRDRGRWGNQPQHF. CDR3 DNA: TGTGCCAGCAGTCCCCGCCGGGACAGGGGGCGATGGGGCAATCAGCCCCAGCATTTT.

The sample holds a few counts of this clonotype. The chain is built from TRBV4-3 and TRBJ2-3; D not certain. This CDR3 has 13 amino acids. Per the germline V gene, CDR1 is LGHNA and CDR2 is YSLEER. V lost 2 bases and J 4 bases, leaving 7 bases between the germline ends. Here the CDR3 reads CASSQSTPDTQYF. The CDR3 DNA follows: TGCGCCAGCAGCCAATCGACGCCAGATACGCAGTATTTT.

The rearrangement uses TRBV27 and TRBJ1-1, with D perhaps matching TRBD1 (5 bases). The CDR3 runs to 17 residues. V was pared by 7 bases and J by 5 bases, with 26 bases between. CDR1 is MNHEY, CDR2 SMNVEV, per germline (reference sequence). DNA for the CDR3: TGTGCCAGCACCCCTCGGACAAAAGGGGTGAGGGTTACTGAAGCTTTCTTT. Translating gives CASTPRTKGVRVTEAFF.

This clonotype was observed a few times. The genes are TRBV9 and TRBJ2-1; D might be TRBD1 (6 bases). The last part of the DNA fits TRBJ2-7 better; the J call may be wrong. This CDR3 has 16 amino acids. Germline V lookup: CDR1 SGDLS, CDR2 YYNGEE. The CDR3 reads CASSVRQVSSYNEQYF. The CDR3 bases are TGTGCCAGCAGCGTACGACAGGTGAGCTCCTACAATGAGCAGTACTTC.

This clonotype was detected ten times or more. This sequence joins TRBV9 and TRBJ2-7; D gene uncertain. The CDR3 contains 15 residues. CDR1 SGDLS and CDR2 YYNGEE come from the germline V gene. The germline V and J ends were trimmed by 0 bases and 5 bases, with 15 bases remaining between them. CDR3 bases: TGTGCCAGCAGCGTAGGAGGCGTCTCGGTTAACGAGCAGTACTTC. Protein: CASSVGGVSVNEQYF.

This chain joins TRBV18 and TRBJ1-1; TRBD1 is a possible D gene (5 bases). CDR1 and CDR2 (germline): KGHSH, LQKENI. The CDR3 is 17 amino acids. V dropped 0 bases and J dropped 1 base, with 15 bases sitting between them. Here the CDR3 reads CASSPPGLTPKNTEAFF. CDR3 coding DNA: TGTGCCAGCTCACCACCGGGGCTAACCCCCAAGAACACTGAAGCTTTCTTT.

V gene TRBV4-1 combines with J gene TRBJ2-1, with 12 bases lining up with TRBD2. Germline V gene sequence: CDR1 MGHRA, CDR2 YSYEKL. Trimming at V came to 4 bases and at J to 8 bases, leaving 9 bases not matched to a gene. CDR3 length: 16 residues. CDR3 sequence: CASSLTGTSGLDEQFF. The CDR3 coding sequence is TGCGCCAGCAGCCTCACCGGGACTAGCGGGTTGGATGAGCAGTTCTTC.

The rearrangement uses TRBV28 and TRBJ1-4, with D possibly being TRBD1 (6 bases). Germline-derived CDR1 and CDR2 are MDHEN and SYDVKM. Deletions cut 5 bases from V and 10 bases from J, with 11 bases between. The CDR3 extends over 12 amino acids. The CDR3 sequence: CASSQGQGKLFF. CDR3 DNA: TGTGCCAGCAGTCAGGGGCAGGGAAAACTGTTTTTT.

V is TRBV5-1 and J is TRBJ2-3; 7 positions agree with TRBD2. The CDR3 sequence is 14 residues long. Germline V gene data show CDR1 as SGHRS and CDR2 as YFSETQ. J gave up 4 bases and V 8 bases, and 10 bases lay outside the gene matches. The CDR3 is CASRTGGVADTQYF. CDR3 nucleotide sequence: TGCGCCAGTCGAACGGGGGGAGTAGCAGATACGCAGTATTTT.

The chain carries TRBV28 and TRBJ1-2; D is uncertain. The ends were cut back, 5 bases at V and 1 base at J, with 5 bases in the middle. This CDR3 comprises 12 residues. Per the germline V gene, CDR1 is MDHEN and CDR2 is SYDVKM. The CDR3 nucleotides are TGTGCCAGCAGTGACATTAACTATGGCTACACCTTC. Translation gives CASSDINYGYTF.

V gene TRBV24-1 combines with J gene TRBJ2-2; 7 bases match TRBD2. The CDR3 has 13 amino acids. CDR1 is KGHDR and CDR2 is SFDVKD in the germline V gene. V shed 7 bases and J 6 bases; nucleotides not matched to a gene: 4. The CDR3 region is CATSDSGAGELFF. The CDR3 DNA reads TGTGCCACCAGCGACAGCGGGGCCGGGGAGCTGTTTTTT.